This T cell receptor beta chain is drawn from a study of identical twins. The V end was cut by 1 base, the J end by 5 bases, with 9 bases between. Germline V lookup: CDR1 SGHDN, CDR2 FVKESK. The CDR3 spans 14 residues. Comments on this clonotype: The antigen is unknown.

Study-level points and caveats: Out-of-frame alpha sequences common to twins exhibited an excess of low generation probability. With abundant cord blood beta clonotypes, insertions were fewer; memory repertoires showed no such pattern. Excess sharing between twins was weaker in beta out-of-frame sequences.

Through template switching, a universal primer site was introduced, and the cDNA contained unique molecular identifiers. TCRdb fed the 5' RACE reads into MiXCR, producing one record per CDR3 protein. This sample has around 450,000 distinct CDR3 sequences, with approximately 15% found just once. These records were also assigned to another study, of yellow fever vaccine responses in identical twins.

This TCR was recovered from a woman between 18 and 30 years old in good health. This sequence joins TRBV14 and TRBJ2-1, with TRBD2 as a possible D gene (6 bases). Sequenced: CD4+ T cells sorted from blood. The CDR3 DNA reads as TGTGCCAGCAGCCAAGGGCTAGCGAACAATGAGCAGTTCTTC. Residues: CASSQGLANNEQFF.